Described below is a single TCR beta chain sequence and its context. Its antigen is undetermined. The data belong to a study of identical twins. The length of the CDR3 is 15 residues. The V gene's germline CDR1 is SGDLS and CDR2 YYNGEE. V gave up 4 bases and J gave up 5 bases; unmatched junction bases: 4. General study points: Sharing of beta out-of-frame sequences by twins showed a weaker excess.

Each CDR3 protein gets one entry after TCRdb re-called the 5' RACE reads with MiXCR. This table has hundreds of thousands of distinct CDR3 sequences, 18% appearing once. In addition, the sample was reused for a study of T cells expressing NK-cell markers. According to that study: HCMV seropositivity characterized most of the eight sequenced donors, and seronegativity one. A handful of donors showed these clonotypes also leading the CD3+CD56-NKG2C+ fraction.

Sequences were obtained from PBMCs. This TCR derives from a woman aged 18-35 years in good health. The J gene is TRBJ2-1, the V gene TRBV9; the match to TRBD2 covers 12 bases. This CDR3 is CASSTGLAGDNEQFF. The CDR3 coding sequence is TGTGCCAGCAGCACGGGACTAGCGGGCGACAATGAGCAGTTCTTC.